A selection of T cell receptor beta chains follows, all from one sample in a study of technical replicates of blood from a few donors. This table comes from immunoSEQ multiplex PCR, and its TCRdb copy is limited to in-frame clones, with some not included. Seen here are roughly 70,000 clones, about 89% observed once, and the top ten hold roughly 4.3%. Sequences were obtained from PBMCs. Source of these receptors: a human donor in good health. Some clones in this sample may be carry-over from other donors' samples. The CDR3 runs from the conserved cysteine through the conserved F or W. D genes are given only for firm matches. Clone sizes are given selectively: once, few, many, or a class where the clone is expanded.

clone_size	v_call	j_call	d_call	cdr3_nt	cdr3_aa
NA	TRBV6-5	TRBJ1-4	TRBD1	TGTGCCACCTACGAAGGGACAGGGGCCGAAAAACTGTTTTTT	CATYEGTGAEKLFF
NA	TRBV10-3	TRBJ2-1	NA	TGTGCCATCAGTGAGTCGGTTGCGACAGATGAGCAGTTCTTC	CAISESVATDEQFF
NA	TRBV6-5	TRBJ1-1	NA	TGTGCCAGCAGTTACCGGGACACCAACACTGAAGCTTTCTTT	CASSYRDTNTEAFF
NA	TRBV27	TRBJ2-1	NA	TGTGCCAGCAGTTTCCCCGACTCAAGGGGCTACAATGAGCAGTTCTTC	CASSFPDSRGYNEQFF
NA	TRBV25-1	TRBJ1-2	NA	TGTGCCAGCAGTGAATTATCGTCGCGTCAAGAGGGCTACACCTTC	CASSELSSRQEGYTF
NA	TRBV10-3	TRBJ2-7	TRBD2	TGTGCCATCAGTGACCCGGGACTACCTTACGGCGAGCAGTACTTC	CAISDPGLPYGEQYF
once	TRBV9	TRBJ1-2	TRBD1	TGTGCCAGCAGCGGCGTCGACAGGGGCTATGGCTACACCTTC	CASSGVDRGYGYTF
NA	TRBV4-2	TRBJ2-3	TRBD2	TGTGCCAGCAGCCAAGAGGCTAGCGGGGGGGCAGATACGCAGTATTTT	CASSQEASGGADTQYF
NA	TRBV30	TRBJ1-5	NA	TGTGCCTGGAGCGCCGCGGGAGCGACAAGCAATCAGCCCCAGCATTTT	CAWSAAGATSNQPQHF
NA	TRBV6-1	TRBJ1-5	TRBD1	TGTGCCAGCAGTGATGGGGACAGGCTCGGGCCCCAGCATTTT	CASSDGDRLGPQHF
NA	TRBV9	TRBJ2-2	TRBD2	TGTGCCAGCACCCCAACGGGGACTATCGGGACCGGGGAGCTGTTTTTT	CASTPTGTIGTGELFF
once	TRBV18	TRBJ2-3	TRBD2	TGTGCCAGCTCACCAACCCTTAGCGGGGGGGCAGATACGCAGTATTTT	CASSPTLSGGADTQYF
NA	TRBV19	TRBJ1-2	NA	TGTGCCAGCCGACTCGACGGGAACTATGGCTACACCTTC	CASRLDGNYGYTF
NA	TRBV27	TRBJ2-2	NA	TGTGCCAGCAGGTCCGCGGGGACCTACACCGGGGAGCTGTTTTTT	CASRSAGTYTGELFF
once	TRBV2	TRBJ1-1	TRBD1	TGTGCCAGCAGGTCTCGCGGGGACAGGAACACTGAAGCTTTCTTT	CASRSRGDRNTEAFF
NA	TRBV2	TRBJ2-7	TRBD1	TGTGCCAGCAGGGGGACAGGGGGCTACTCCTACGAGCAGTACTTC	CASRGTGGYSYEQYF
few	TRBV2	TRBJ1-1	NA	TGTGCCAGCAGGGAATCGCGGGTCACTGAAGCTTTCTTT	CASRESRVTEAFF
NA	TRBV7-9	TRBJ2-1	TRBD2	TGTGCCAGCAGCATCCAGCGGGGCTCCTACAATGAGCAGTTCTTC	CASSIQRGSYNEQFF
once	TRBV29-1	TRBJ2-1	TRBD2	TGCAGCGTTGGTCAGGGAGGGCCCCTCAATGAGCAGTTCTTC	CSVGQGGPLNEQFF
many	TRBV2	TRBJ2-2	TRBD2	TGTGCCAGCAGTTCCCTTGAGACTAGCGGGGGGGCCGGGGAGCTGTTTTTT	CASSSLETSGGAGELFF
few	TRBV5-1	TRBJ2-7	NA	TGCGCCAGCAGCCCTCTCTACGAGCAGTACTTC	CASSPLYEQYF
NA	TRBV7-2	TRBJ1-6	NA	TGTGCCAGCAGCTTAGACAGACAGTTCGCCTCACCCCTCCACTTT	CASSLDRQFASPLHF
NA	TRBV25-1	TRBJ2-5	TRBD2	TGTGCCAGCAGTGATAGCGGGGGGGCGTGGGAGACCCAGTACTTC	CASSDSGGAWETQYF
NA	TRBV14	TRBJ2-2	NA	TGTGCCAGCAGCCGGGAACTAGCGAACACCGGGGAGCTGTTTTTT	CASSRELANTGELFF
NA	TRBV7-3	TRBJ1-1	NA	TGTGCCAGCAGCTTAATCCCCTCTTGGGGGGAGAACACTGAAGCTTTCTTT	CASSLIPSWGENTEAFF
NA	TRBV12-5	TRBJ1-1	NA	TGTGCTAGCGGGCGGGCCCCCGCGGGCACTGAAGCTTTCTTT	CASGRAPAGTEAFF
NA	TRBV27	TRBJ2-3	TRBD1	TGTGCCAGCAATGAGGGACAGACCCCTGGGGATACGCAGTATTTT	CASNEGQTPGDTQYF
NA	TRBV7-9	TRBJ2-7	NA	TGTGCCAGCAGCTTATCGGTTTCCTACGAGCAGTACTTC	CASSLSVSYEQYF
NA	TRBV7-9	TRBJ1-4	TRBD1	TGTGCCAGCAGGCCAGGACAGGGGAATGAAAAACTGTTTTTT	CASRPGQGNEKLFF
NA	TRBV30	TRBJ2-3	TRBD1	TGTGCCTGGGACAGGGGGCGATCAGATACGCAGTATTTT	CAWDRGRSDTQYF
NA	TRBV30	TRBJ1-1	TRBD1	TGTGCCTGGAGTCCCCCGCAGGGGGCAGGCAAGGGAGCTTTCTTT	CAWSPPQGAGKGAFF
NA	TRBV18	TRBJ2-5	NA	TGTGCCAGCTCACCCGAAGAGACCCAGTACTTC	CASSPEETQYF
NA	TRBV4-2	TRBJ1-2	NA	TGTGCCAGCAGCCAAGTCCCACGTGACAGGCCCTATGGCTACACCTTC	CASSQVPRDRPYGYTF
NA	TRBV19	TRBJ2-5	NA	TGTGCCAGTAGTATAGAACACGCAAAGACCCAGTACTTC	CASSIEHAKTQYF
NA	TRBV7-2	TRBJ1-4	NA	TGTGCCAGCAGCGGACAAATCAATGAAAAACTGTTTTTT	CASSGQINEKLFF
NA	TRBV7-9	TRBJ2-7	NA	TGTGCCAGCAGCCACGACAGCTACGAGCAGTACTTC	CASSHDSYEQYF
NA	TRBV10-2	TRBJ2-1	TRBD2	TGCGCCAGCCGGCGGGAGGGCATGAGCAATGAGCAGTTCTTC	CASRREGMSNEQFF
NA	TRBV7-2	TRBJ2-7	NA	TGTGCCAGCAGCCGGACAGAGTACGAGCAGTACTTC	CASSRTEYEQYF
NA	TRBV7-8	TRBJ1-6	NA	TGTGCCAGCACCGAAGCCCTGGGGCGCAATTCACCCCTCCACTTT	CASTEALGRNSPLHF
NA	TRBV5-1	TRBJ1-6	NA	TGCGCCAGCAGCGGGGGGGAGGGGATAAACTCACCCCTCCACTTT	CASSGGEGINSPLHF
NA	TRBV4-2	TRBJ2-7	TRBD2	TGTGCCAGCACCCGGGAGGATGCCAGCTACGAGCAGTACTTC	CASTREDASYEQYF
NA	TRBV15	TRBJ2-7	NA	TGTGCCACCAGCAGGGCCGACCCGGGAGAGCAGTACTTC	CATSRADPGEQYF
NA	TRBV5-6	TRBJ2-5	TRBD1	TGTGCCAGCAGCTCGACAGGGGGCGAAGAGACCCAGTACTTC	CASSSTGGEETQYF
NA	TRBV6-5	TRBJ1-4	NA	TGTGCCAGCAAAGCCAGGGTGAGGGAAAAACTGTTTTTT	CASKARVREKLFF
NA	TRBV7-2	TRBJ2-1	NA	TGTGCCAGCAGCTTTCCTAGCGCCTACAATGAGCAGTTCTTC	CASSFPSAYNEQFF
NA	TRBV28	TRBJ1-1	NA	TGTGCCAGCAGGGGCCATACTGAAGCTTTCTTT	CASRGHTEAFF